These T cell receptor beta chains were read from a single sample in a study of regulatory T cells in long-lasting Graves disease. TCRdb independently ran MiXCR on the multiplex PCR reads; one entry per CDR3 protein. The repertoire holds fewer than 400,000 distinct CDR3 sequences, with 20% as singletons. The sample here was peripheral blood mononuclear cells (PBMCs), taken when the disease was refractory, from a patient treated with antithyroid drugs. The origin of the receptors is a female donor with Graves disease. The CDR3 runs from the conserved cysteine through the conserved F or W. A D gene is named only where the DNA matches it firmly. Clone size is stated in some rows and not others, as once, few, many or a class when expanded.

v_gene	d_gene	abundance	j_gene	CDR3aa	CDR3nt
TRBV30	-	many	TRBJ2-7	CAWRRGETSYEQYF	TGTGCCTGGAGAAGGGGGGAGACTTCCTACGAGCAGTACTTC
TRBV6-2/TRBV6-3	TRBD1	many	TRBJ1-4	CASRAGGGEKLFF	TGTGCCAGCAGGGCAGGGGGCGGTGAAAAACTGTTTTTT
TRBV7-2	TRBD1	-	TRBJ1-1	CASSPAQGMDTEAFF	TGTGCCAGCAGCCCGGCACAGGGGATGGACACTGAAGCTTTCTTT
TRBV7-2	TRBD1	few	TRBJ2-2	CASSLAKGRQGRTGDTGELFF	TGTGCCAGCAGCTTAGCGAAGGGGAGACAGGGAAGGACAGGGGACACCGGGGAGCTGTTTTTT
TRBV7-6	TRBD2	-	TRBJ2-3	CASSLAPGLAGTSTDTQYF	TGTGCCAGCAGCTTAGCTCCGGGACTAGCGGGGACTAGCACAGATACGCAGTATTTT
TRBV7-2	-	many	TRBJ1-1	CASRRNRGAEAFF	TGTGCCAGCAGGCGAAATAGGGGGGCTGAAGCTTTCTTT
TRBV11-2	TRBD1	many	TRBJ1-4	CASSYNRGPEKLFF	TGTGCCAGCAGTTACAACAGGGGGCCTGAAAAACTGTTTTTT
TRBV20-1	-	many	TRBJ1-1	CSARGEEAFF	TGCAGTGCCAGGGGCGAAGAAGCTTTCTTT
TRBV19	-	-	TRBJ1-1	CASRNTGSGNTEAFF	TGTGCCAGTAGAAATACAGGGTCTGGAAACACTGAAGCTTTCTTT
TRBV6-1	-	few	TRBJ1-1	CASDFPEAFF	TGTGCCAGCGATTTTCCTGAAGCTTTCTTT
TRBV29-1	-	-	TRBJ2-5	CSVSPQVGTPGTQYF	TGCAGCGTTTCCCCCCAAGTAGGGACCCCGGGGACCCAGTACTTC
TRBV28	-	many	TRBJ2-7	CASSLLFGSGSEQYF	TGTGCCAGCAGTTTACTTTTTGGGTCGGGGAGCGAGCAGTACTTC
TRBV7-6	TRBD2	-	TRBJ2-1	CASSNRASGRLANEQFF	TGTGCCAGCAGCAACCGGGCTAGCGGGAGACTAGCGAATGAGCAGTTCTTC
TRBV28	TRBD2	many	TRBJ2-2	CASSFLFGRAAGELFF	TGTGCCAGCAGTTTCCTTTTCGGGAGGGCCGCCGGGGAGCTGTTTTTT
TRBV3-1	-	many	TRBJ1-2	CASSQGTVLNGYTF	TGTGCCAGCAGCCAAGGGACAGTGCTGAATGGCTACACCTTC
TRBV3-2	-	many	TRBJ2-5	CASSLWTVMWETQYF	TGTGCCAGCAGCCTGTGGACGGTCATGTGGGAGACCCAGTACTTC
TRBV4-3	-	few	TRBJ1-1	CASSQEVGSEAFF	TGCGCCAGCAGCCAAGAAGTGGGTTCTGAAGCTTTCTTT
TRBV28	-	many	TRBJ2-2	CASTYVAVNTGELFF	TGTGCCAGCACCTATGTGGCGGTGAACACCGGGGAGCTGTTTTTT
TRBV29-1	-	-	TRBJ2-7	CSVGSAFMGEQYF	TGCAGCGTTGGATCTGCCTTCATGGGGGAGCAGTACTTC
TRBV5-4	-	-	TRBJ1-1	CASSLGTKNTEAFF	TGTGCCAGCAGCTTGGGGACAAAGAACACTGAAGCTTTCTTT
TRBV5-6	-	-	TRBJ1-1	CASSPWAGGITFF	-
TRBV12-3/TRBV12-4	TRBD1	many	TRBJ1-2	CASSFGTAVTGYTF	TGTGCCAGCAGTTTCGGGACAGCCGTCACGGGCTACACCTTC
TRBV7-2	-	-	TRBJ2-7	CASSLFVREIGYEQYF	TGTGCCAGCAGCTTATTTGTCCGAGAAATCGGCTACGAGCAGTACTTC
TRBV28	-	-	TRBJ1-4	CASSPLSRLWGEKLFF	TGTGCCAGCAGTCCCCTCTCCCGATTGTGGGGGGAAAAACTGTTTTTT
TRBV5-1	-	-	TRBJ2-3	CASSVTGSSTDTQYF	TGCGCCAGCAGCGTAACGGGATCATCGACGGATACGCAGTATTTT
TRBV10-3	TRBD1	many	TRBJ1-2	CAISQPGQGYYGYTF	TGTGCCATCAGTCAACCGGGACAGGGATATTATGGCTACACCTTC
TRBV6-1	-	many	TRBJ1-5	CATASTSNQPQHF	TGTGCAACAGCTTCCACTAGCAATCAGCCCCAGCATTTT
TRBV24-1	TRBD1	many	TRBJ2-5	CATSDGGQGEETQYF	TGTGCCACCAGTGACGGAGGACAGGGAGAAGAGACCCAGTACTTC
TRBV12-3/TRBV12-4	-	few	TRBJ2-2	CASSPRRLANTGELFF	TGTGCCAGCAGTCCCCGTCGGCTCGCGAACACCGGGGAGCTGTTTTTT
TRBV6-2/TRBV6-3	-	few	TRBJ1-2	CASSYPNGYTF	TGTGCCAGCAGTTACCCCAACGGCTACACCTTC
TRBV7-8	TRBD2	-	TRBJ2-2	CASSPYLAGGNIMNTGELFF	TGTGCCAGCAGCCCCTACTTAGCGGGAGGAAATATCATGAACACCGGGGAGCTGTTTTTT
TRBV7-2	-	-	TRBJ2-2	CASSLRWRAGTGELFF	TGTGCCAGCAGCTTAAGGTGGAGGGCGGGTACCGGGGAGCTGTTTTTT
TRBV5-1	TRBD2	once	TRBJ2-1	CASSTRTSAAPSSYNEQFF	TGCGCCAGCAGCACCCGGACTAGCGCCGCCCCAAGCTCCTACAATGAGCAGTTCTTC
TRBV18	-	-	TRBJ2-4	CASSPLRQGQMTKNIQYF	TGTGCCAGCTCACCACTGCGCCAGGGGCAGATGACCAAAAACATTCAGTACTTC
TRBV11-2	-	many	TRBJ1-5	CASSLASGVDQPQHF	TGTGCCAGCAGCTTAGCTTCAGGGGTCGATCAGCCCCAGCATTTT
TRBV11-2	-	-	TRBJ2-1	CASSLDPNGEQFF	TGTGCCAGCAGCTTAGATCCCAATGGTGAGCAGTTCTTC
TRBV4-1	TRBD1	few	TRBJ1-2	CASSQDDRDRVGYTF	TGCGCCAGCAGCCAGGACGACAGGGATCGGGTTGGCTACACCTTC
TRBV6-1	TRBD1	few	TRBJ1-5	CASSPDRDQPQHF	TGTGCCAGCAGTCCGGACAGGGATCAGCCCCAGCATTTT
TRBV5-1	-	few	TRBJ2-3	CASSPESTDTQYF	TGCGCCAGCAGCCCGGAAAGCACAGATACGCAGTATTTT
TRBV28	-	many	TRBJ1-5	CASSPGGSNQPQHF	TGTGCCAGCAGTCCGGGGGGGAGCAATCAGCCCCAGCATTTT
TRBV7-2	-	few	TRBJ2-7	CASSLAPGNYEQYF	TGTGCCAGCAGCTTAGCGCCGGGAAACTACGAGCAGTACTTC
TRBV3-1	TRBD1	many	TRBJ1-2	CASSRGDSYGYTF	TGTGCCAGCAGCCGTGGGGACAGCTATGGCTACACCTTC
TRBV4-3	TRBD1	-	TRBJ1-6	CASSQQGGDSPLHF	TGCGCCAGCAGCCAACAAGGGGGCGATTCACCCCTCCACTTT
TRBV7-9	TRBD1	few	TRBJ2-4	CASSLETGADINIQYF	TGTGCCAGCAGCTTAGAAACAGGGGCCGATATAAACATTCAGTACTTC
TRBV11-2	-	-	TRBJ2-2	CASSLGTLFTGELFF	TGTGCCAGCAGCTTGGGGACACTTTTCACCGGGGAGCTGTTTTTT
TRBV20-1	TRBD1	many	TRBJ1-4	CSATGTGLNEKLFF	TGCAGTGCTACTGGGACAGGGCTTAATGAAAAACTGTTTTTT
TRBV3-1	-	many	TRBJ2-5	CASSQDRQGIQETQYF	TGTGCCAGCAGCCAAGATCGGCAGGGGATACAAGAGACCCAGTACTTC
TRBV12-3/TRBV12-4	-	many	TRBJ2-7	CASSLAHSVRSYEQYF	TGTGCCAGCAGTTTAGCGCATAGCGTTAGGTCCTACGAGCAGTACTTC
TRBV7-2	-	-	TRBJ2-7	CASNSKGGWGRSSYEQYF	TGTGCCAGCAACTCCAAGGGGGGCTGGGGGAGGAGCTCCTACGAGCAGTACTTC
TRBV6-1	-	-	TRBJ2-2	CASTPWPPGRELFF	TGTGCCAGCACCCCGTGGCCGCCGGGCCGGGAGCTGTTTTTT